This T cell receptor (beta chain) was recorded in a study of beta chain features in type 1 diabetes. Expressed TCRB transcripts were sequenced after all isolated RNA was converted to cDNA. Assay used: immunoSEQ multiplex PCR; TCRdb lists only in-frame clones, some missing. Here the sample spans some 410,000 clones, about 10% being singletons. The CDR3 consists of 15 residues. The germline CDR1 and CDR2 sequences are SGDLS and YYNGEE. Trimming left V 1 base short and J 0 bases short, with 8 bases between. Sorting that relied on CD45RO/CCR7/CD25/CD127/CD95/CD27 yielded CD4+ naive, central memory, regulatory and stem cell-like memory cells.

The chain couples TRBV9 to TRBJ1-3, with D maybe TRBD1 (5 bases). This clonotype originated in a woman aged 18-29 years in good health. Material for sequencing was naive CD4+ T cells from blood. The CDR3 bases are TGTGCCAGCAGCGTACAAACAGGCTCTGGAAACACCATATATTTT. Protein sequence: CASSVQTGSGNTIYF.